The 23 T cell receptor beta chains below all came from one sample that was sequenced in a study of control samples from healthy donors and cancer patients. Clones were sequenced by immunoSEQ multiplex PCR, and TCRdb holds only the in-frame ones, with some missing. The data show roughly 200,000 clones, with around 93% seen just once and around 1.6% held by the top ten. Material: blood. Receptor source: a man aged 18 to 30 in good health.

The J gene is TRBJ2-1, the V gene TRBV20-1, with D unresolved. The V gene's germline CDR1 is DFQATT and CDR2 SNEGSKA (reference sequence). The CDR3 has 11 residues. V was pared by 3 bases and J by 7 bases, with 7 bases between. CDR3 region: CSASPLNEQFF. Written as DNA, the CDR3 is TGCAGTGCTAGTCCGCTTAATGAGCAGTTCTTC.

The chain employs TRBV11-3 and TRBJ2-5, with D maybe TRBD1 (6 bases). CDR1 is SGHNT, CDR2 YENEEA, per germline. The CDR3 has 13 amino acids. V was cut by 2 bases and J by 2 bases, with 6 bases left in between. The CDR3 DNA reads TGTGCCAGCAGCTTAAGGGGGCAAGAGACCCAGTACTTC. Protein sequence: CASSLRGQETQYF.

The chain links TRBV3-1 (or the pseudogene TRBV3-2) to TRBJ2-3; TRBD2 matches 7 bases. The germline V gene encodes CDR1 LGHDT and CDR2 YNNKEL (reference sequence). The CDR3 has 16 residues. Trimming cost V 4 bases and J 3 bases; bases outside gene matches: 10. The CDR3 nucleotides are TGTGCCAGCAGCCCTCGGGACTTCGGGGGGACAGATACGCAGTATTTT. Amino acids: CASSPRDFGGTDTQYF.

The rearrangement links TRBV12-3 or TRBV12-4 to TRBJ1-1; D gene uncertain. CDR3 length equals 13 residues. V was trimmed by 3 bases and J by 2 bases, leaving 7 bases between them. CDR3 nucleotide sequence: TGTGCCAGCAGTTTTACAGTAAACACTGAAGCTTTCTTT. Its protein is CASSFTVNTEAFF.

This chain connects TRBV6-5 to TRBJ1-2, with a possible D match to TRBD1 (6 bases). Germline V lookup: CDR1 MNHEY, CDR2 SVGAGI. V lost 6 bases, J lost 1 base, and 15 bases lay in between. This CDR3 has 15 residues. Here the CDR3 DNA reads TGTGCCAGCAGCCCAGCGGGGGCCTATAACTATGGCTACACCTTC. Its translation is CASSPAGAYNYGYTF.

The chain joins TRBV6-5 to TRBJ1-1, with 11 positions matching TRBD1. The CDR3 runs 16 residues. The V segment lost 4 bases and the J segment 3 bases; nucleotides outside the gene matches: 7. The V gene's germline CDR1 is MNHEY and CDR2 SVGAGI. The chain's CDR3 is CASSSIRTGGYTEAFF. DNA for the CDR3: TGTGCCAGCAGTTCTATAAGGACAGGGGGCTACACTGAAGCTTTCTTT.

The rearrangement links TRBV5-1 to TRBJ2-2; TRBD2 matches at 8 bases. Trimming cost V 4 bases and J 5 bases; bases outside gene matches: 4. The CDR3 is 14 residues long. Per the germline V gene, CDR1 is SGHRS and CDR2 is YFSETQ. CDR3 residues: CASSEPSGTGELFF. The DNA of the CDR3 is TGCGCCAGCAGCGAGCCTAGCGGGACCGGGGAGCTGTTTTTT.

The chain links TRBV2 to TRBJ2-2; 8 bases are a match to TRBD2. Germline V gives CDR1 SNHLY, CDR2 FYNNEI. The CDR3 runs 15 residues. The V segment lost 6 bases and the J segment 6 bases; nucleotides outside the gene matches: 9. The CDR3 DNA reads TGTGCCAGCAGGCCTAGCGGGCTGAATGCCGGGGAGCTGTTTTTT. Its protein is CASRPSGLNAGELFF.

The V call is TRBV28, the J call TRBJ1-1; D is undetermined. Germline CDR1 reads MDHEN; CDR2 reads SYDVKM. The CDR3 extends over 14 amino acids. V lost 1 base and J 0 bases, leaving 6 bases between the germline ends. The CDR3 protein is CASSLFTVNTEAFF. The DNA of the CDR3 is TGTGCCAGCAGTTTATTCACGGTGAACACTGAAGCTTTCTTT.

This chain joins TRBV5-4 and TRBJ2-6, with TRBD2 matching over 7 bases. After removal of 3 bases from V and 1 base from J, the junction contained 4 bases not matched to a gene. Germline CDR1 is SGHNT and CDR2 is YYREEE (reference sequence). This CDR3 is 16 amino acids long. CDR3 coding DNA: TGTGCCAGCAGCTCGGGGGGAGGGTCTGGGGCCAACGTCCTGACTTTC. It yields the protein CASSSGGGSGANVLTF.

J is TRBJ2-3 and V is TRBV5-6; D remains unclear. This CDR3 contains 12 residues. Trimming cost V 2 bases and J 2 bases, with 3 bases left between them. Germline assignment: CDR1 SGHDT and CDR2 YYEEEE. CDR3 sequence (DNA): TGTGCCAGCAGCTTCTCCACAGATACGCAGTATTTT. This translates into CASSFSTDTQYF. Looking up the rest from reference TRBV5-6 and TRBJ2-3 gives the full variable domain: DAGVTQSPTHLIKTRGQQVTLRCSPKSGHDTVSWYQQALGQGPQFIFQYYEEEERQRGNFPDRFSGHQFPNYSSELNVNALLLGDSALYLCASSFSTDTQYFGPGTRLTVL.

This chain connects TRBV18 to TRBJ1-4; no definite D call. The germline CDR1 and CDR2 sequences are KGHSH and LQKENI. CDR3 length: 12 residues. V lost 2 bases and J lost 6, with 4 bases in between. The CDR3 loop is CASSPDDEKLFF. The CDR3 DNA reads TGTGCCAGCTCACCAGATGATGAAAAACTGTTTTTT.

V gene TRBV19 combines with J gene TRBJ1-2, with D perhaps matching TRBD1 (5 bases). Trimming took 4 bases from V and 4 from J, leaving 16 bases between them. The CDR3 consists of 15 residues. Germline assignment: CDR1 LNHDA and CDR2 SQIVND (reference sequence). The CDR3 loop reads CASSNGKTDFYGYTF. The CDR3 DNA reads as TGTGCCAGTAGTAATGGGAAGACAGATTTCTATGGCTACACCTTC.

In this sample, this clone turned up once. The chain employs TRBV7-9 and TRBJ1-2; no firm D call. V lost 3 bases to trimming and J lost 6 bases, with 8 bases between them. CDR1 is SEHNR and CDR2 is FQNEAQ in the germline V gene (reference sequence). This CDR3 contains 12 residues. The CDR3 spells CASSFTNDGYTF. Here the CDR3 DNA reads TGTGCCAGCAGCTTCACCAATGATGGCTACACCTTC.

The chain couples TRBV28 to TRBJ2-7; D possibly matches TRBD1 or TRBD2 (5 bases each). The germline gives CDR1 MDHEN, CDR2 SYDVKM. This CDR3 is built from 18 residues. The V end was cut by 1 base, the J end by 0 bases, with 19 bases between. CDR3: CASSLFSRVQGPSYEQYF. For the CDR3, the DNA is TGTGCCAGCAGTTTATTTTCCCGGGTTCAGGGACCCTCCTACGAGCAGTACTTC.

The CDR3 is CATRRSGTSTDTQYF. In DNA, the CDR3 is TGCGCCACCAGACGGAGCGGGACTAGCACAGATACGCAGTATTTT. The chain is built from TRBV10-2 and TRBJ2-3, with TRBD2 matching 7 bases. CDR1 WSHSY and CDR2 SAAADI come from the germline V gene. V shed 10 bases, J shed 0 bases, and the junction held 10 bases outside the gene matches. The CDR3 is 15 amino acids.

With respect to this clone: This specimen includes other DNA sequences encoding the same CDR3. The chain joins TRBV9 to TRBJ2-3; 7 nucleotides line up with TRBD2. Per germline, CDR1 SGDLS and CDR2 YYNGEE. V was pared by 4 bases and J by 1 base, with 3 bases of the junction left unmatched. The CDR3 is made up of 14 amino acids. The DNA for the CDR3 is TGTGCCAGCAGCCGGGGAGGGGGCACAGATACGCAGTATTTT. Translation gives CASSRGGGTDTQYF.

DNA of the CDR3: TGCGCCAGCAGGACGGGTGGGCTCGCTGAAGCTTTCTTT. Protein sequence: CASRTGGLAEAFF. This chain links TRBV5-1 with TRBJ1-1; D not certain. Trimming stripped 5 bases from V and 6 bases from J, with 14 bases between. This CDR3 comprises 13 residues. CDR1 and CDR2 from the germline V gene are SGHRS and YFSETQ. Based on the CDR3 plus reference TRBV5-1 and TRBJ1-1, the full variable domain is KAGVTQTPRYLIKTRGQQVTLSCSPISGHRSVSWYQQTPGQGLQFLFEYFSETQRNKGNFPGRFSGRQFSNSRSEMNVSTLELGDSALYLCASRTGGLAEAFFGQGTRLTVV.

This rearrangement joins TRBV19 to TRBJ2-6; TRBD1 matches at 9 bases. CDR3 size: 17 residues. With 9 bases clipped from V and 7 bases from J, the junction kept 16 bases outside the gene matches. CDR1 and CDR2 from the germline V gene are LNHDA and SQIVND (reference sequence). The CDR3 nucleotides are TGTGCCAGCTCCTCCGGGACAGGGCCCTCACGAGCCAACGTCCTGACTTTC. Its protein is CASSSGTGPSRANVLTF.

The chain combines TRBV6-6 with TRBJ2-3, with TRBD1 identical over 8 bases. Germline CDR1 and CDR2: MNHNY and SVGAGI (reference sequence). The length of the CDR3 is 17 residues. Trimming removed 5 bases from V and 3 bases from J; junction bases left unmatched: 13. The chain's CDR3 is CASSLQPGQERTDTQYF. The CDR3 bases are TGTGCCAGCAGTCTACAACCGGGACAGGAGCGAACAGATACGCAGTATTTT.

The V call is TRBV5-1, the J call TRBJ1-6; 7 bases match TRBD1. Losses at the gene ends were 0 bases for V and 8 bases for J; bases not matched to a gene: 5. The germline gives CDR1 SGHRS, CDR2 YFSETQ. The length of the CDR3 is 15 residues. This CDR3 is CASSLGEGAYSPLHF. As DNA, the CDR3 is TGCGCCAGCAGCTTGGGGGAGGGGGCCTATTCACCCCTCCACTTT.

J is TRBJ1-4 and V is TRBV10-3; perhaps TRBD1 as D (5 bases). The CDR3 sequence is 13 residues long. Trimming left V 10 bases short and J 7 bases short, with 16 bases between. From germline, CDR1 is ENHRY and CDR2 SYGVKD. CDR3 protein: CATTLGGREKLFF. The CDR3 DNA sequence: TGTGCCACCACCTTGGGGGGACGTGAAAAACTGTTTTTT.

V usage is TRBV7-2 and J usage is TRBJ1-1; a weak D match, TRBD1 (5 bases). Germline V gives CDR1 SGHTA, CDR2 FQGNSA. The V end was cut by 3 bases, the J end by 0 bases, with 8 bases between. The CDR3 is made up of 14 amino acids. The CDR3 reads CASSFDRLNTEAFF. CDR3 sequence (DNA): TGTGCCAGCAGCTTCGACAGATTGAACACTGAAGCTTTCTTT.